This T cell receptor (beta chain) was found in a study of T cell responses to AZD1222 COVID-19 vaccine. Study details: Pooling covered second doses at about 4 or about 12 weeks.

CDR3 length equals 15 residues. Trimming stripped 4 bases from V and 3 bases from J, with 15 bases between. Germline V CDR1 and CDR2: SNHLY, FYNNEI. Points on this clone: Its antigen is as yet unknown.

The repertoire was sequenced with immunoSEQ multiplex PCR; TCRdb's copy has only in-frame clones and lacks some. This table has around 130,000 clones, over 90% appearing once. Regarding the study as a whole: Spike was spanned by vaccine-associated CD4 TCRs, with dominance at 160-218 and 743-854. Close to half of all spike-specific TCRs reportedly target regions of the variants that are unmutated.

The receptor's source is an adult in good health. This sample comprised peripheral blood, obtained on day 0 of AZD1222 vaccination. The genes are TRBV2 and TRBJ1-1; TRBD1 is a possible D gene (6 bases). In nucleotides, the CDR3 is TGTGCCAGCAGTGGATATCAGGGGCCTTACACTGAAGCTTTCTTT. This sequence encodes CASSGYQGPYTEAFF.